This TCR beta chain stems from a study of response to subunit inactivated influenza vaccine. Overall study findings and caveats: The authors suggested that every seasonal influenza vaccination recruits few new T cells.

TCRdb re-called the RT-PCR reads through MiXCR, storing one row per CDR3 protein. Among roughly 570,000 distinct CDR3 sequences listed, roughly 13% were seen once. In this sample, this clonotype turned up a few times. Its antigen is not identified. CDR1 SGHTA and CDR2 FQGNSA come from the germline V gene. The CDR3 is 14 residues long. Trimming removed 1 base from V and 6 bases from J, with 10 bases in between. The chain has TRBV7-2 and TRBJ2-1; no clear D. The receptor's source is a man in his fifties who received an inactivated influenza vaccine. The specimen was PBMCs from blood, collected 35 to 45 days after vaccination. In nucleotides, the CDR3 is TGTGCCAGCAGCTTAGTCGTCAGCCCCAATGAGCAGTTCTTC. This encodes CASSLVVSPNEQFF. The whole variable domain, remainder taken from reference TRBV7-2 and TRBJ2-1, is GAGVSQSPSNKVTEKGKDVELRCDPISGHTALYWYRQSLGQGLEFLIYFQGNSAPDKSGLPSDRFSAERTGGSVSTLTIQRTQQEDSAVYLCASSLVVSPNEQFFGPGTRLTVL.